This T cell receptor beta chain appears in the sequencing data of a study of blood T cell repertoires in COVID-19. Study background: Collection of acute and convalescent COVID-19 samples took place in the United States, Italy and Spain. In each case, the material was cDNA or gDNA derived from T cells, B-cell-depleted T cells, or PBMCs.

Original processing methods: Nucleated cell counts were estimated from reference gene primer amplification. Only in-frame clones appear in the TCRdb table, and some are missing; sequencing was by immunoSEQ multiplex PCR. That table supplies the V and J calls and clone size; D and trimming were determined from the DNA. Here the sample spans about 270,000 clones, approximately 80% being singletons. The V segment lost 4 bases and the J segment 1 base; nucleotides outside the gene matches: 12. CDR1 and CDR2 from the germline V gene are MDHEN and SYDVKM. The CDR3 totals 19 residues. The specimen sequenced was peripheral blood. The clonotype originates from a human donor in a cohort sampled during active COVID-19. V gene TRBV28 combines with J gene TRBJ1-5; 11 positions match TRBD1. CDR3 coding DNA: TGTGCCAGCAGTTCCCCAAGGGACAGGGGGATTTCGAGCAATCAGCCCCAGCATTTT. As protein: CASSSPRDRGISSNQPQHF. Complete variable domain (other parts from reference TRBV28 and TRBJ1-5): DVKVTQSSRYLVKRTGEKVFLECVQDMDHENMFWYRQDPGLGLRLIYFSYDVKMKEKGDIPEGYSVSREKKERFSLILESASTNQTSMYLCASSSPRDRGISSNQPQHFGDGTRLSIL.